The 8 T cell receptor beta chains below all came from one sample that was sequenced in a study of T cell responses to AZD1222 COVID-19 vaccine. The data were produced by immunoSEQ multiplex PCR, yet TCRdb's version contains in-frame clones alone and is incomplete. The sample records 95,000 to 150,000 clones, 90% being singletons. Material: peripheral blood, obtained on day 0 of MenACWY control vaccination. The receptor source for this set is an adult in good health.

This chain connects TRBV27 to TRBJ1-5; D perhaps matches TRBD1 (5 bases). CDR1 is MNHEY and CDR2 is SMNVEV in the germline V gene (reference sequence). The CDR3 extends over 14 amino acids. V was cut by 2 bases and J by 5 bases, with 10 bases left in between. The CDR3 DNA reads TGTGCCAGCAGTTTACGGCCAGGGCATCAGCCCCAGCATTTT. Its protein is CASSLRPGHQPQHF.

This chain uses TRBV28 with TRBJ1-4; D possibly corresponds to TRBD1 (5 bases). Germline V gene lookup returns CDR1 MDHEN and CDR2 SYDVKM. Trimming shortened V by 2 bases and J by 15 bases, and 10 bases separated the two germline ends. The CDR3 contains 11 residues. The chain's CDR3 is CASSLRGEVFF. For the CDR3, the DNA is TGTGCCAGCAGTTTAAGAGGGGAGGTGTTTTTT.

This clone was counted a few times. The chain carries TRBV27 and TRBJ2-7, with 14 bases aligning to TRBD2. V shed 2 bases and J 2 bases; nucleotides not matched to a gene: 11. This CDR3 has 19 amino acids. Germline V gene data show CDR1 as MNHEY and CDR2 as SMNVEV (reference sequence). In nucleotides, the CDR3 is TGTGCCAGCAGTTTACTGACTAGCGGGAGGGCCAAGGGACCCTACGAGCAGTACTTC. This sequence encodes CASSLLTSGRAKGPYEQYF.

The chain recombines TRBV11-2 with TRBJ2-2; 10 bases agree with TRBD2. The J segment lost 6 bases and the V segment lost 2 bases, leaving 0 bases of the junction unmatched. The germline gives CDR1 SGHAT, CDR2 FQNNGV. CDR3 length equals 14 residues. The CDR3 nucleotides are TGTGCCAGCAGCTTACTAGCGGGAGCCGGGGAGCTGTTTTTT. It yields the protein CASSLLAGAGELFF.

V gene TRBV5-8 combines with J gene TRBJ1-5, with no clear D. Germline assignment: CDR1 SGHTS and CDR2 YDEGEE. V lost 0 bases to trimming and J lost 6 bases, with 10 bases between them. This CDR3 spans 14 amino acids. CDR3 coding DNA: TGTGCCAGCAGCTTGGGACAAAAGGGTCAGCCCCAGCATTTT. Translated, it gives CASSLGQKGQPQHF.

This clone was picked up a small number of times. CDR3 sequence (DNA): TGTGCCAGCAGCCAAGAAGGGACAGGGATCAATGAGCAGTTCTTC. It is translated as CASSQEGTGINEQFF. The V and J genes are TRBV4-2 and TRBJ2-1; 9 bases match TRBD1. Germline lookup yields CDR1 LGHNA and CDR2 YNFKEQ. The J segment lost 6 bases and the V segment lost 0 bases, leaving 3 bases of the junction unmatched. The CDR3 is 15 residues long.

This chain uses TRBV11-2 with TRBJ1-4; a possible D gene is TRBD1 (6 bases). The CDR3 runs 14 residues. V dropped 3 bases and J dropped 7 bases, with 12 bases sitting between them. Germline CDR1 is SGHAT and CDR2 is FQNNGV. Written as DNA, the CDR3 is TGTGCCAGCAGCTTTGAAAGGGGGACTGAAAAACTGTTTTTT. Its protein product is CASSFERGTEKLFF.

The chain carries TRBV14 and TRBJ1-6; TRBD1 is a possible D gene (5 bases). This CDR3 spans 14 amino acids. V dropped 2 bases and J dropped 4 bases, with 6 bases sitting between them. Looked up from germline, CDR1 is SGHDN and CDR2 is FVKESK. The DNA of the CDR3 is TGTGCCAGCAGCCAACAGGGTTATAATTCACCCCTCCACTTT. Translated: CASSQQGYNSPLHF. The full variable domain, its missing parts supplied by reference TRBV14 and TRBJ1-6, is EAGVTQFPSHSVIEKGQTVTLRCDPISGHDNLYWYRRVMGKEIKFLLHFVKESKQDESGMPNNRFLAERTGGTYSTLKVQPAELEDSGVYFCASSQQGYNSPLHFGNGTRLTVT.